This is a list of T cell receptor beta chains from one sample in a study of control samples from healthy donors and cancer patients. The repertoire was sequenced with immunoSEQ multiplex PCR; TCRdb's copy has only in-frame clones and lacks some. The sample records some 140,000 clones, approximately 90% being singletons. The specimen sequenced was blood. Receptor source: a woman under 40 in good health. CDR3s include the opening cysteine and the closing phenylalanine or tryptophan. A D gene is named only where the DNA matches it firmly. Expanded clones are given a class, and other clones once, few, many or no size at all.

CDR3: CASSRTSGMGETQYF; DNA: TGCGCCAGCAGTCGGACTAGCGGGATGGGAGAGACCCAGTACTTC; D: TRBD2; size: .; J: TRBJ2-5; V: TRBV5-1
CDR3: CASSLDRARTGELFF; DNA: TGTGCCAGCAGCTTAGACCGGGCCCGCACCGGGGAGCTGTTTTTT; D: .; size: .; J: TRBJ2-2; V: TRBV7-3
CDR3: CASTRDRGLSEAFF; DNA: TGTGCCAGCACCCGGGACAGGGGACTTTCTGAAGCTTTCTTT; D: TRBD1; size: .; J: TRBJ1-1; V: TRBV2
CDR3: CASSPTGDEKLFF; DNA: TGTGCCAGCTCACCGACAGGAGATGAAAAACTGTTTTTT; D: .; size: .; J: TRBJ1-4; V: TRBV18
CDR3: CASSLAQNYEQYF; DNA: TGTGCCAGCAGCTTAGCACAGAACTACGAGCAGTACTTC; D: .; size: once; J: TRBJ2-7; V: TRBV7-9
CDR3: CASSSGGFEAFF; DNA: TGTGCCAGCAGCTCAGGGGGGTTTGAAGCTTTCTTT; D: TRBD1; size: .; J: TRBJ1-1; V: TRBV7-9
CDR3: CSVPQGGTYEQYF; DNA: TGCAGCGTCCCCCAGGGTGGGACCTACGAGCAGTACTTC; D: .; size: few; J: TRBJ2-7; V: TRBV29-1
CDR3: CASSLSASGSVNTQYF; DNA: TGTGCCAGCAGTTTATCGGCTAGCGGGAGTGTAAATACGCAGTATTTT; D: TRBD2; size: .; J: TRBJ2-3; V: TRBV27
CDR3: CASSLVDSRSYNEQFF; DNA: TGTGCCAGCAGCTTAGTTGACTCACGCTCCTACAATGAGCAGTTCTTC; D: .; size: once; J: TRBJ2-1; V: TRBV7-9
CDR3: CSASEREGTTDTQYF; DNA: TGCAGTGCTAGTGAGCGGGAGGGAACCACAGATACGCAGTATTTT; D: TRBD2; size: .; J: TRBJ2-3; V: TRBV20-1
CDR3: CATSHASGIYNEQFF; DNA: TGTGCCACCAGCCACGCTAGCGGGATCTACAATGAGCAGTTCTTC; D: TRBD2; size: .; J: TRBJ2-1; V: TRBV15
CDR3: CASSLGLREATSDTQYF; DNA: TGTGCCAGCAGCTTAGGCCTGCGGGAGGCCACTTCAGATACGCAGTATTTT; D: TRBD2; size: .; J: TRBJ2-3; V: TRBV13
CDR3: CASSLGPGGWTDTQYF; DNA: TGTGCCAGCAGCTTGGGACCAGGGGGCTGGACAGATACGCAGTATTTT; D: TRBD1; size: .; J: TRBJ2-3; V: TRBV5-4
CDR3: CASSWGQEYEKLFF; DNA: TGCGCCAGCAGCTGGGGACAGGAATACGAAAAACTGTTTTTT; D: TRBD1; size: .; J: TRBJ1-4; V: TRBV5-1
CDR3: CASSGTGQISYNEQFF; DNA: TGCGCCAGCAGCGGAACAGGACAGATCTCCTACAATGAGCAGTTCTTC; D: .; size: .; J: TRBJ2-1; V: TRBV5-1
CDR3: CASSLETYNEQFF; DNA: TGTGCCAGCAGCTTGGAAACATACAATGAGCAGTTCTTC; D: .; size: .; J: TRBJ2-1; V: TRBV7-2
CDR3: CAISEGASGRTPDTQYF; DNA: TGTGCCATCAGTGAGGGGGCTAGCGGGAGGACCCCAGATACGCAGTATTTT; D: TRBD2; size: .; J: TRBJ2-3; V: TRBV10-3
CDR3: CASSIKGPSSYEQYF; DNA: TGTGCCAGTAGTATCAAGGGGCCGAGCTCCTACGAGCAGTACTTC; D: .; size: .; J: TRBJ2-7; V: TRBV19
CDR3: CASLLGGGTEAFF; DNA: TGTGCCAGCCTTCTCGGGGGGGGAACTGAAGCTTTCTTT; D: .; size: once; J: TRBJ1-1; V: TRBV28
CDR3: CASSEGFGYTF; DNA: TGTGCCAGCAGTGAAGGCTTTGGCTACACCTTC; D: .; size: once; J: TRBJ1-2; V: TRBV2
CDR3: CASSPVGVTGELFF; DNA: TGTGCCAGCAGCCCCGTGGGGGTCACCGGGGAGCTGTTTTTT; D: .; size: .; J: TRBJ2-2; V: TRBV7-6
CDR3: CASSQGAGVKTGELFF; DNA: TGTGCCAGCAGCCAAGGAGCGGGAGTTAAAACCGGGGAGCTGTTTTTT; D: TRBD2; size: once; J: TRBJ2-2; V: TRBV3-1/TRBV3-2
CDR3: CASSLMGESFYEQYF; DNA: TGTGCCAGCAGCTTGATGGGGGAGAGCTTTTACGAGCAGTACTTC; D: .; size: .; J: TRBJ2-7; V: TRBV5-5
CDR3: CASSLGDRSDGYTF; DNA: TGTGCCAGCAGCTTAGGGGACAGGTCGGATGGCTACACCTTC; D: TRBD1; size: .; J: TRBJ1-2; V: TRBV13
CDR3: CASSLSSGRGTDTQYF; DNA: TGTGCCAGCAGCCTATCTAGCGGGAGGGGGACAGATACGCAGTATTTT; D: TRBD2; size: once; J: TRBJ2-3; V: TRBV4-2
CDR3: CASNPTGGYEQYF; DNA: TGTGCCAGCAATCCAACAGGGGGCTACGAGCAGTACTTC; D: TRBD1; size: .; J: TRBJ2-7; V: TRBV9
CDR3: CASSGTGNREKLFF; DNA: TGTGCCAGCAGTGGGACAGGGAATCGGGAAAAACTGTTTTTT; D: TRBD1; size: .; J: TRBJ1-4; V: TRBV28
CDR3: CASSQDISGSSPLHF; DNA: TGTGCCAGCAGCCAAGATATTTCGGGAAGCTCACCCCTCCACTTT; D: .; size: .; J: TRBJ1-6; V: TRBV3-1/TRBV3-2
CDR3: CASSPYKDSYNEQFF; DNA: TGTGCCAGCAGTCCTTACAAGGACTCCTACAATGAGCAGTTCTTC; D: .; size: .; J: TRBJ2-1; V: TRBV28
CDR3: CASSGGGNQPQHF; DNA: TGTGCCAGCTCCGGGGGGGGCAATCAGCCCCAGCATTTT; D: .; size: .; J: TRBJ1-5; V: TRBV19
CDR3: CASSLGYRGSYEQYF; DNA: TGTGCCAGCAGCTTAGGCTACAGGGGATCTTACGAGCAGTACTTC; D: TRBD1; size: many; J: TRBJ2-7; V: TRBV11-2